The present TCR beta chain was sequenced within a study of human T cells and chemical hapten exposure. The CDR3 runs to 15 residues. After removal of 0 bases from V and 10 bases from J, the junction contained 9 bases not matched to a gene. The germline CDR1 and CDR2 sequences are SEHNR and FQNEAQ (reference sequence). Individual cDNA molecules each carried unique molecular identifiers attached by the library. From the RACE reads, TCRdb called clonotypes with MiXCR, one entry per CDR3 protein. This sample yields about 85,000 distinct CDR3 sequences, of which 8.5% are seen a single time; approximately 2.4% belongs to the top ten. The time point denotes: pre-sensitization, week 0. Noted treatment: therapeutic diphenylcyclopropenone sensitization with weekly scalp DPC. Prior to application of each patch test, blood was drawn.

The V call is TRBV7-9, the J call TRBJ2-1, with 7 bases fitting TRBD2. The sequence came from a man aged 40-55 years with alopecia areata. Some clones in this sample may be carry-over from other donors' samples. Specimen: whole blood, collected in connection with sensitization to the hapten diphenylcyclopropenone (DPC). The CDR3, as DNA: TGTGCCAGCAGCTTAGCAGCGGGGAATTCTAGGGAGCAGTTCTTC. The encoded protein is CASSLAAGNSREQFF.